This T cell receptor (beta chain) was profiled in a study of blood T cells in healthy people across ages (dated by TCRdb to 2014 to 2015). Some background on the complete study: Template switching captured roughly one uniquely barcoded TCR beta cDNA molecule per two T cells in model experiments. Using the same blood draw, the study looked at two additional independent replicas of 1 million unique cDNA reads for two donors, one aged 18 to 30 and the other aged 80 or older. Donors were grouped into four age groups: young (average about 15 years), middle-aged (over 35), aged (around 66) and long-lived (approximately 82). The study measured age-related changes in TCR beta repertoire diversity using deep sequencing normalized with unique cDNA molecular identifiers. To avoid experimental bias, donors of different ages were randomly spread across the sequencing lanes. Overall results and qualifications from the work: A strong correlation was found between observed TCR beta diversity and the percentage of naive T cells measured by flow cytometry. Observed TCR beta diversity per million T cells fell roughly linearly with age, and a significant reduction was already apparent by age roughly 41. Since profiling was done on bulk unsorted PBMCs, naive and antigen-experienced compartments could not be conclusively compared. Donor CMV infection status was unknown, potentially confounding age-related changes in expanded clonotypes. Estimates of total diversity based on one million sequenced T cells were regarded as lower bounds and as underestimates. Compared with the aged group, the long-lived group had more naive CD4+ T cells, fewer expanded clones and increased TCR diversity, a pattern suggesting age selection.

The roughly 39 donors, aged roughly 6 to 100 years, were systemically healthy Caucasian individuals from Russia. Each donor gave roughly 9.5 milliliters of peripheral blood, collected into EDTA-treated Vacutainer tubes. Ficoll-Paque density-gradient centrifugation was used to isolate PBMCs, with at least 6 million per sample. Total RNA, at least 5 micrograms per sample, was extracted from PBMCs with Trizol reagent. The percentages of naive CD45RAhigh/CD27high T cells were determined by flow cytometry on a PBMC aliquot from every donor. Receptor libraries were prepared by 5' RACE. This sample was sequenced with an Illumina HiSeq 2500. A second roughly 6 to 12 cycle PCR used a sample-barcoded 5' primer and a J-beta primer mix. Each TCR beta cDNA molecule received a unique molecular identifier from a template-switch 5' adaptor carrying 12 random nucleotides. Each sample yielded at least 3 million CDR3-containing paired-end reads. First-strand cDNA was synthesized from all RNA with the Mint cDNA synthesis kit, primed by a TRBC-specific oligonucleotide. Following uracil-DNA glycosylase treatment, all cDNA underwent a first 18-cycle PCR with the universal primers M1SS and BC2_uni_R. In the paper's pipeline: For normalization, 1 million high-quality reads, each with a distinct molecular identifier, were randomly selected from each sample. Reads with shared molecular identifiers were discarded instead of being binned into consensus sequences. CDR3 identification, clonotype clustering and error correction used MiTCR with a Q25 quality threshold and the strictest error-elimination algorithm. A nonparametric unseen species model with Euler transformation was used to estimate lower-bound total TCR beta diversity. TCRdb took the public reads, trimmed them with fastp at Q25, ran MiXCR for clone calling and kept in-frame beta chains. Each CDR3 protein appears once, grouped with its most common genes and DNA. TCRdb's processing, not the study's, gives the V and J calls here. The sample yields about 780,000 distinct CDR3 sequences; approximately 59% were counted once. Jointly, the top ten make up 28% of the sample.

The CDR3 numbers 15 residues from cysteine through phenylalanine. Solely the CDR3 DNA is kept, with 45 bases framed from the first base. The V end gives up 2 bases and the J end 7 bases, leaving 8 bases in the junction not matched to a gene. The germline V gene (reference sequence) sets CDR1 to DFQATT and CDR2 to SNEGSKA. This clonotype was detected many times. The target of this receptor is not known. No base qualities exist here, and no much larger clone lies one base off it. This chain joins TRBV20-1 to TRBJ2-1, with TRBD2 identical over 10 junction bases. Specimen: blood. This clonotype was obtained from a man aged 25 to 40 in good health. The CDR3 loop reads CSARNSGGARNEQFF. The DNA sequence follows: TGCAGTGCTAGAAACAGCGGGGGGGCCAGGAATGAGCAGTTCTTC.